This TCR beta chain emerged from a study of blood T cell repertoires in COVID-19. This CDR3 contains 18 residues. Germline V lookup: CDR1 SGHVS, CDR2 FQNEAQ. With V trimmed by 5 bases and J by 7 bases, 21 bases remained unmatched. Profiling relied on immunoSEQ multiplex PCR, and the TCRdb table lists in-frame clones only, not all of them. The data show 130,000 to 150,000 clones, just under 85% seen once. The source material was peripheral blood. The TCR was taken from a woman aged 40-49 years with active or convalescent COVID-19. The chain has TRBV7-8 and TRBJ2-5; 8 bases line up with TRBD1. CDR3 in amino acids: CASSRGGQGQGSRVTQYF. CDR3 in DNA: TGTGCCAGCAGCCGAGGGGGGCAAGGACAGGGCTCCCGGGTGACCCAGTACTTC.